This T cell receptor (beta chain) was retrieved from a study of control samples from healthy donors and cancer patients. The data were produced by immunoSEQ multiplex PCR, yet TCRdb's version contains in-frame clones alone and is incomplete. The sample comprises 100,000 to 150,000 clones, roughly 84% of which are singletons, and roughly 3.4% rests with the top ten. This clone was found once. The CDR3 totals 15 residues. V lost 4 bases and J lost 3; bases outside the gene matches: 2. Germline V gene data show CDR1 as KGHDR and CDR2 as SFDVKD. The V call is TRBV24-1, the J call TRBJ1-2, with TRBD1 matching 12 bases. Sequencing was done on a sample of blood. The sequence was collected from a man in his fifties or sixties in good health. The DNA of the CDR3 is TGTGCCACCAGTGAGGGGACAGGGGGCGACTATGGCTACACCTTC. Encoded protein: CATSEGTGGDYGYTF.